Below are 22 T cell receptor beta chains sequenced from a single sample in a study of cytomegalovirus exposure and HLA in healthy donors. The repertoire was sequenced with immunoSEQ multiplex PCR; TCRdb's copy has only in-frame clones and lacks some. Here the sample spans around 350,000 clones, 75% to 90% being singletons. The sample was PBMCs. These receptors were collected from a woman aged 18-29 years in good health and CMV-seronegative.

The V and J genes are TRBV7-2 and TRBJ1-5; no definite D call. Germline CDR1 and CDR2: SGHTA and FQGNSA. This CDR3 region has 13 residues. V lost 1 base and J 6 bases, leaving 7 bases between the germline ends. CDR3 region: CASSLEYSQPQHF. DNA of the CDR3: TGTGCCAGCAGCTTAGAGTACAGTCAGCCCCAGCATTTT.

The chain employs TRBV15 and TRBJ2-1; 9 bases line up with TRBD2. Germline CDR1 is LNHNV and CDR2 is YYDKDF (reference sequence). The CDR3 runs 14 residues. Unmatched junction bases numbered 6, after V lost 8 bases and J lost 4 bases. CDR3 residues: CATHSGGTYNEQFF. CDR3 DNA: TGTGCCACCCATAGCGGGGGAACATACAATGAGCAGTTCTTC.

This sequence joins TRBV19 and TRBJ2-5; no clear D gene. CDR3 length equals 12 residues. V was clipped by 10 bases and J by 3 bases, with 12 bases between them. CDR1 is LNHDA and CDR2 is SQIVND in the germline V gene (reference sequence). CDR3 protein: CATSSVEETQYF. The CDR3 DNA sequence: TGTGCCACTTCCAGCGTTGAAGAGACCCAGTACTTC.

The J gene is TRBJ2-7, the V gene TRBV5-1; weak D call: TRBD2 (5 bases). Trimming cost V 4 bases and J 4 bases, with 12 bases left between them. The CDR3 loop spans 13 amino acids. The V gene's germline CDR1 is SGHRS and CDR2 YFSETQ. The CDR3 sequence: CASSPTGEYEQYF. The DNA of the CDR3 is TGCGCCAGCAGCCCAACCGGGGAGTACGAGCAGTACTTC.

The chain links TRBV27 to TRBJ2-7, with D unclear. Germline V gene lookup returns CDR1 MNHEY and CDR2 SMNVEV (reference sequence). V dropped 6 bases and J dropped 7 bases, with 19 bases sitting between them. The CDR3 length is 14 residues. The DNA of the CDR3 is TGTGCCAGCAGCTACCCCGCCTCCTTCCAAGAGCAGTACTTC. It encodes CASSYPASFQEQYF.

CDR3: CSASRYTEAFF. CDR3 nucleotides: TGCAGTGCCTCCCGGTACACTGAAGCTTTCTTT. V and J are TRBV20-1 and TRBJ1-1, with unresolved D. The CDR3 length is 11 residues. Germline-derived CDR1 and CDR2 are DFQATT and SNEGSKA (reference sequence). V was trimmed by 6 bases and J by 3 bases, leaving 8 bases between them.

The chain links TRBV7-8 to TRBJ1-2; 9 nucleotides match TRBD1. CDR1 is SGHVS and CDR2 is FQNEAQ in the germline V gene. Trimming took 4 bases from V and 7 from J; bases not matched to a gene: 13. The CDR3 sequence is 16 residues long. The CDR3 sequence is CASSSWTGERRSGYTF. In DNA, the CDR3 is TGTGCCAGCAGCTCCTGGACAGGGGAAAGACGGAGTGGCTACACCTTC.

The genes are TRBV11-2 and TRBJ2-7; 12 bases map to TRBD2. The CDR3 totals 18 residues. V lost 1 base, J lost 0 bases, and 7 bases stayed unmatched. CDR1 and CDR2 from the germline V gene are SGHAT and FQNNGV. In DNA form, the CDR3 reads TGTGCCAGCAGCTTAGTTGCACTAGCGGGGGGCAGCTCCTACGAGCAGTACTTC. Protein: CASSLVALAGGSSYEQYF.

The chain uses TRBV7-3 and TRBJ2-1; 7 nucleotides align to TRBD2. V lost 5 bases to trimming and J lost 6 bases; unmatched junction nucleotides: 10. CDR3 length equals 15 residues. The V gene's germline CDR1 is SGHTA and CDR2 FQGTGA. CDR3 region: CASSPRPGEGNEQFF. The CDR3 nucleotides are TGTGCCAGCAGCCCTCGACCCGGGGAGGGCAATGAGCAGTTCTTC. The full variable domain, rest sourced from reference TRBV7-3 and TRBJ2-1, is GAGVSQTPSNKVTEKGKYVELRCDPISGHTALYWYRQSLGQGPEFLIYFQGTGAADDSGLPNDRFFAVRPEGSVSTLKIQRTERGDSAVYLCASSPRPGEGNEQFFGPGTRLTVL.

This chain connects TRBV4-1 to TRBJ1-4, with no clear D. Germline V gene sequence: CDR1 MGHRA, CDR2 YSYEKL. CDR3 length: 16 residues. Trimming cost V 3 bases and J 6 bases, with 17 bases left between them. The CDR3 region is CASSHPRAGSDEKLFF. For the CDR3, the DNA is TGCGCCAGCAGCCATCCAAGGGCGGGATCGGATGAAAAACTGTTTTTT.

The chain combines TRBV7-9 with TRBJ2-7; the D gene is possibly TRBD1 (5 bases). The CDR3 loop spans 14 amino acids. Trimming removed 5 bases from V and 5 bases from J, with 16 bases in between. Germline CDR1 is SEHNR and CDR2 is FQNEAQ (reference sequence). CDR3 sequence reads: CASSLPAGSHEQYF. For the CDR3, the DNA is TGTGCCAGCAGCCTTCCCGCAGGGTCTCACGAGCAGTACTTC.

The chain joins TRBV6-1 to TRBJ1-5; D remains unclear. Trimming removed 3 bases at V and 1 base at J, with 10 bases between. The germline V gene has CDR1 MNHNS and CDR2 SASEGT. This CDR3 has 15 amino acids. The CDR3 DNA reads as TGTGCCAGCAGTGAGCCCACAGTGAGCAATCAGCCCCAGCATTTT. Translating gives CASSEPTVSNQPQHF.

The rearrangement joins TRBV2 to TRBJ1-4; the match to TRBD1 covers 9 bases. Trimming at V came to 4 bases and at J to 3 bases, leaving 6 bases not matched to a gene. This CDR3 is built from 16 residues. The germline V gene has CDR1 SNHLY and CDR2 FYNNEI. In DNA, the CDR3 is TGTGCCAGCAGTGCAGGACAGGGGTTAGCTAATGAAAAACTGTTTTTT. It is translated as CASSAGQGLANEKLFF.

The chain recombines TRBV28 with TRBJ1-5; maybe TRBD1 (5 bases). Between the trimmed V and J ends, which lost 6 bases and 5 bases, there was a span of 11 bases. This CDR3 has 13 residues. Germline assignment: CDR1 MDHEN and CDR2 SYDVKM. CDR3 DNA: TGTGCCAGCAGCCCCACAGGCCATCAGCCCCAGCATTTT. This codes for CASSPTGHQPQHF. Full variable domain (remainder filled in from reference TRBV28 and TRBJ1-5): DVKVTQSSRYLVKRTGEKVFLECVQDMDHENMFWYRQDPGLGLRLIYFSYDVKMKEKGDIPEGYSVSREKKERFSLILESASTNQTSMYLCASSPTGHQPQHFGDGTRLSIL.

The genes are TRBV7-9 and TRBJ1-2; 10 positions agree with TRBD1. The CDR3 length is 16 residues. Per germline, CDR1 SEHNR and CDR2 FQNEAQ (reference sequence). V gave up 4 bases and J gave up 6 bases; unmatched junction bases: 11. DNA for the CDR3: TGTGCCAGCAGCTACGCTACAACCGGGACAGGGGATGGCTACACCTTC. The encoded protein is CASSYATTGTGDGYTF.

This chain connects TRBV6-1 to TRBJ1-1; no definite D call. CDR3 length equals 12 residues. Germline CDR1 and CDR2: MNHNS and SASEGT. V was trimmed by 10 bases and J by 4 bases, leaving 13 bases between them. CDR3 region: CATTILGTEAFF. The CDR3 nucleotides read TGTGCCACCACTATATTGGGCACTGAAGCTTTCTTT.

This clone was seen more than once but under ten times. J is TRBJ1-1 and V is TRBV19; D call uncertain. Trimming left V 3 bases short and J 6 bases short, with 5 bases between. The CDR3 runs to 11 residues. Germline V gene sequence: CDR1 LNHDA, CDR2 SQIVND (reference sequence). CDR3 in DNA: TGTGCCAGTAGTATGGAGGCTGAAGCTTTCTTT. The encoded protein is CASSMEAEAFF.

About this clone itself: Other DNA variants within this sample encode the same CDR3. The V call is TRBV4-1, the J call TRBJ2-7; 10 bases agree with TRBD1. Germline-derived CDR1 and CDR2 are MGHRA and YSYEKL. J lost 4 bases, V lost 4 bases, and 4 bases had no gene match. The CDR3 extends over 14 amino acids. The CDR3 reads CASSPRQGAYEQYF. The CDR3 DNA follows: TGCGCCAGCAGCCCAAGACAGGGGGCTTACGAGCAGTACTTC.

Remarks on this clone: Other DNA sequences in the sample encode the same CDR3. This chain uses TRBV5-1 with TRBJ2-7, with D uncertain. Germline V gives CDR1 SGHRS, CDR2 YFSETQ. Trimming removed 0 bases at V and 4 bases at J, with 5 bases between. The CDR3 sequence is 12 residues long. The CDR3: CASSLVGYEQYF. For the CDR3, the DNA is TGCGCCAGCAGCTTGGTCGGGTACGAGCAGTACTTC.

The CDR3 nucleotides read TGTGCCAGCAGTTTGGTAGCGGGTGAGACCCAGTACTTC. It yields the protein CASSLVAGETQYF. This chain links TRBV28 with TRBJ2-5, with TRBD2 matching 7 bases. Germline V gives CDR1 MDHEN, CDR2 SYDVKM. The CDR3 extends over 13 amino acids. With 3 bases clipped from V and 5 bases from J, the junction kept 3 bases outside the gene matches. The whole variable domain, remainder taken from reference TRBV28 and TRBJ2-5, is DVKVTQSSRYLVKRTGEKVFLECVQDMDHENMFWYRQDPGLGLRLIYFSYDVKMKEKGDIPEGYSVSREKKERFSLILESASTNQTSMYLCASSLVAGETQYFGPGTRLLVL.

V gene TRBV4-1 combines with J gene TRBJ1-5; 11 positions agree with TRBD1. Per the germline V gene, CDR1 is MGHRA and CDR2 is YSYEKL. The CDR3 covers 15 residues. The V segment lost 6 bases and the J segment 4 bases; nucleotides outside the gene matches: 5. Here the CDR3 DNA reads TGCGCCAGCAGAGCCGGGACAGGGGGAAATCAGCCCCAGCATTTT. This encodes CASRAGTGGNQPQHF.

The chain combines TRBV5-6 with TRBJ1-3; D remains unclear. The CDR3 is 16 amino acids. V was trimmed by 0 bases and J by 2 bases, leaving 12 bases between them. Germline CDR1 is SGHDT and CDR2 is YYEEEE. The CDR3 here is CASSLASRPAGNTIYF. The CDR3 DNA reads as TGTGCCAGCAGCTTGGCCTCTAGACCCGCTGGAAACACCATATATTTT.